The 25 T cell receptor beta chains given below trace back to one sample, sequenced in a study of T cell responses to AZD1222 COVID-19 vaccine. Here immunoSEQ multiplex PCR was the method, and the copy in TCRdb shows in-frame clones only, minus some. The table lists about 160,000 clones, approximately 93% of them singletons. The sample here was peripheral blood, taken on day 0 of AZD1222 vaccination. These receptors came from an adult in good health.

This rearrangement joins TRBV7-9 to TRBJ1-4; 7 bases are a match to TRBD1. This CDR3 has 14 residues. Germline V gene sequence: CDR1 SEHNR, CDR2 FQNEAQ (reference sequence). V shed 4 bases, J shed 8 bases, and the junction held 7 bases outside the gene matches. In DNA, the CDR3 is TGTGCCAGCAGCTCGACAGGGAGTTACGAAAAACTGTTTTTT. Amino acid sequence: CASSSTGSYEKLFF.

CDR3 region: CASSIRQGGEQFF. Here the CDR3 DNA reads TGTGCCAGCAGTATACGACAGGGCGGTGAGCAGTTCTTC. The V gene is TRBV12-3 or TRBV12-4, the J gene TRBJ2-1; 7 bases match TRBD1. V lost 5 bases and J lost 9; bases outside the gene matches: 7. The CDR3 is 13 amino acids.

This clone has a single count. The chain links TRBV10-1 to TRBJ2-5; D might be TRBD2 (5 bases). The V gene's germline CDR1 is WNHNN and CDR2 SYGVQD (reference sequence). V lost 7 bases and J lost 5, with 5 bases in between. The CDR3 spans 10 residues. CDR3 sequence: CASTGETQYF. The CDR3 DNA sequence: TGCGCCAGCACGGGGGAGACCCAGTACTTC.

The chain uses TRBV7-9 and TRBJ1-1; 9 bases are a match to TRBD1. With V trimmed by 5 bases and J by 4 bases, 8 bases remained unmatched. The CDR3 spans 15 residues. From germline, CDR1 is SEHNR and CDR2 FQNEAQ (reference sequence). The chain's CDR3 is CASSVSTGGGTEAFF. The DNA of the CDR3 is TGTGCCAGCAGCGTGAGCACAGGGGGCGGCACTGAAGCTTTCTTT.

The V call is TRBV28, the J call TRBJ1-6; the D gene is possibly TRBD1 (6 bases). CDR3 length: 14 amino acids. V was shortened by 3 bases and J by 8 bases, with 11 bases between the two germline ends. Germline V lookup: CDR1 MDHEN, CDR2 SYDVKM. The chain's CDR3 is CASSLVGADSPLHF. The CDR3 DNA reads as TGTGCCAGCAGTTTGGTGGGGGCCGATTCACCCCTCCACTTT.

The gene calls are TRBV3-1 (or the pseudogene TRBV3-2) and TRBJ2-4, with D uncertain. The ends were cut back, 10 bases at V and 6 bases at J, with 19 bases in the middle. CDR1 and CDR2 from the germline V gene are LGHDT and YNNKEL (reference sequence). The CDR3 length is 14 residues. The CDR3 coding sequence is TGTGCCACTTCCCAGCGCCGACTCCCAAACATTCAGTACTTC. It yields the protein CATSQRRLPNIQYF.

This chain links TRBV6-2 or TRBV6-3 with TRBJ1-5, with TRBD1 matching 7 bases. J was trimmed by 1 base and V by 5 bases; bases with no gene match: 17. Germline lookup yields CDR1 MNHEY and CDR2 SVGEGT. The CDR3 consists of 19 residues. CDR3 region: CASSLSPKGQLGSNQPQHF. The CDR3 DNA follows: TGTGCCAGCAGTCTGTCCCCGAAGGGACAGTTAGGCAGCAATCAGCCCCAGCATTTT.

The chain has TRBV11-3 and TRBJ1-5; D is uncertain. Trimming shortened V by 3 bases and J by 2 bases, and 2 bases separated the two germline ends. Germline V gene sequence: CDR1 SGHNT, CDR2 YENEEA. The CDR3 consists of 12 residues. The CDR3 coding sequence is TGTGCCAGCAGCTTGGGCAATCAGCCCCAGCATTTT. Encoded protein: CASSLGNQPQHF. The variable domain in full, completed from reference TRBV11-3 and TRBJ1-5, reads EAGVVQSPRYKIIEKKQPVAFWCNPISGHNTLYWYLQNLGQGPELLIRYENEEAVDDSQLPKDRFSAERLKGVDSTLKIQPAELGDSAVYLCASSLGNQPQHFGDGTRLSIL.

J is TRBJ2-7 and V is TRBV10-3, with D perhaps assigned TRBD1 or TRBD2 (5 bases each). Trimming pared 3 bases from V and 3 bases from J, leaving 21 bases between. This CDR3 is 17 amino acids long. The germline CDR1 and CDR2 sequences are ENHRY and SYGVKD. The CDR3 coding sequence is TGTGCCATCAGTGAAGATCCTTGGAGACGGGGCGGCTACGAGCAGTACTTC. This sequence encodes CAISEDPWRRGGYEQYF.

A word on this clone: Sequence at one end of the junction differs from germline and may be a read error. The gene calls are TRBV28 and TRBJ1-2; 7 bases fit TRBD1. Germline V lookup: CDR1 MDHEN, CDR2 SYDVKM. CDR3 size: 15 residues. CDR3: CASTLAPYKGGGYTF. Here the CDR3 DNA reads TGTGCCAGCACTTTAGCCCCATACAAAGGGGGCGGCTACACCTTC.

This rearrangement joins TRBV19 to TRBJ2-7; 10 positions match TRBD1. Germline trimming cut 10 bases from V and 6 bases from J; bases unmatched to any gene: 6. CDR3 length: 12 residues. Germline-derived CDR1 and CDR2 are LNHDA and SQIVND (reference sequence). DNA of the CDR3: TGTGCCACCGGGACAGGGGATCGCGAGCAGTACTTC. Translating it yields CATGTGDREQYF.

This chain uses TRBV9 with TRBJ2-7; D is perhaps TRBD2 (5 bases). The CDR3 is 15 amino acids. Germline CDR1 reads SGDLS; CDR2 reads YYNGEE. Trimming stripped 0 bases from V and 2 bases from J, with 12 bases between. The CDR3 sequence is CASSVAEGSTYEQYF. In DNA form, the CDR3 reads TGTGCCAGCAGCGTAGCTGAGGGCAGCACCTACGAGCAGTACTTC.

The chain is built from TRBV28 and TRBJ2-7; perhaps TRBD2 as D (6 bases). CDR1 is MDHEN, CDR2 SYDVKM, per germline. CDR3 length: 14 amino acids. V lost 3 bases to trimming and J lost 1 base, with 10 bases between them. The CDR3 loop reads CASSFQEGSYEQYF. The CDR3 DNA sequence: TGTGCCAGCAGTTTCCAGGAGGGGTCCTACGAGCAGTACTTC. The full variable domain, in which reference TRBV28 and TRBJ2-7 provide the parts outside the CDR3, is DVKVTQSSRYLVKRTGEKVFLECVQDMDHENMFWYRQDPGLGLRLIYFSYDVKMKEKGDIPEGYSVSREKKERFSLILESASTNQTSMYLCASSFQEGSYEQYFGPGTRLTVT.

The chain combines TRBV6-4 with TRBJ2-3; possibly TRBD1 for D (6 bases). The CDR3 consists of 14 residues. V lost 3 bases to trimming and J lost 2 bases, with 9 bases between them. Germline V CDR1 and CDR2: MRHNA, SNTAGT. The CDR3 here is CASSENRDTDTQYF. CDR3 DNA sequence: TGTGCCAGCAGTGAGAACAGGGACACAGATACGCAGTATTTT.

The gene calls are TRBV28 and TRBJ1-5; TRBD1 matches at 7 bases. The trim removed 6 bases at V and 6 bases at J, leaving 8 bases unmatched. Germline V gene data show CDR1 as MDHEN and CDR2 as SYDVKM. The CDR3 sequence is 14 residues long. The CDR3 loop is CASRGFRDSQPQHF. As DNA, the CDR3 is TGTGCCAGCAGGGGGTTCCGGGACAGTCAGCCCCAGCATTTT.

Regarding this clone: The germline gene is not matched at one end of the junction; a read error may be the cause. V and J are TRBV7-7 and TRBJ2-7, with a weak D call TRBD1 (5 bases). The CDR3 runs to 15 residues. The germline V gene has CDR1 SSHAT and CDR2 FNYEAQ (reference sequence). CDR3 region: CASSLRLRAPDEQYF. Here the CDR3 DNA reads TGTGCTAGCAGCCTAAGGCTCAGGGCTCCGGACGAGCAGTACTTC.

The V and J genes are TRBV5-1 and TRBJ2-2; no clear D gene. Germline-derived CDR1 and CDR2 are SGHRS and YFSETQ. The CDR3 length is 13 residues. Trimming shortened V by 4 bases and J by 10 bases, and 14 bases separated the two germline ends. The CDR3, as DNA: TGCGCCAGCAGCCTACCGGGCCGCGAGGAGCTGTTTTTT. It is translated as CASSLPGREELFF.

The CDR3 spells CAWSAETLFGYTF. The CDR3 DNA sequence: TGTGCCTGGAGTGCCGAGACCCTATTTGGCTACACCTTC. This sequence joins TRBV30 and TRBJ1-2; no clear D. The CDR3 is 13 amino acids. Per germline, CDR1 GTSNPN and CDR2 SVGIG (reference sequence). Trimming removed 1 base at V and 7 bases at J, with 13 bases between.

The J gene is TRBJ1-5, the V gene TRBV24-1; possibly TRBD1 for D (5 bases). From germline, CDR1 is KGHDR and CDR2 SFDVKD. Trimming shortened V by 0 bases and J by 6 bases, and 14 bases separated the two germline ends. CDR3 length: 16 amino acids. The chain's CDR3 is CATSDLFWGGGQPQHF. The CDR3, as DNA: TGTGCCACCAGTGATTTGTTTTGGGGGGGTGGTCAGCCCCAGCATTTT.

The rearrangement uses TRBV30 and TRBJ2-7, with 11 nucleotides matching TRBD2. CDR1 GTSNPN and CDR2 SVGIG come from the germline V gene (reference sequence). Trimming cost V 2 bases and J 4 bases; bases outside gene matches: 4. The CDR3 extends over 14 amino acids. The DNA for the CDR3 is TGTGCCTGGAGTATATCTAGCGGGGGGTACGAGCAGTACTTC. It is translated as CAWSISSGGYEQYF.

This chain connects TRBV6-6 to TRBJ1-2; no definite D call. The CDR3 contains 13 residues. The V and J ends lost 10 bases and 2 bases respectively, with 14 bases between them. CDR1 is MNHNY, CDR2 SVGAGI, per germline (reference sequence). The CDR3 loop reads CATVLGVNYGYTF. The CDR3 DNA sequence: TGTGCCACCGTACTCGGGGTGAACTATGGCTACACCTTC.

The V call is TRBV5-1, the J call TRBJ1-3; 9 bases agree with TRBD1. The CDR3 runs to 15 residues. Germline V gene lookup returns CDR1 SGHRS and CDR2 YFSETQ. The trim removed 3 bases at V and 7 bases at J, leaving 8 bases unmatched. The CDR3, as DNA: TGCGCCAGCAGCTCTCCGGGACAGGGAGTGAACACCATATATTTT. The encoded protein is CASSSPGQGVNTIYF.

Concerning this clone itself: Other nucleotide sequences in the sample specify the same CDR3. The V and J genes are TRBV10-3 and TRBJ1-2; the match to TRBD1 covers 9 bases. The germline gives CDR1 ENHRY, CDR2 SYGVKD. The V gene end was trimmed by 0 bases and the J gene end by 2 bases; junction bases not matched to a gene: 1. The length of the CDR3 is 15 residues. The CDR3 DNA is TGTGCCATCAGTGAGTCCACAGGGGGCAACTATGGCTACACCTTC. It is translated as CAISESTGGNYGYTF.

This clone came up once. This rearrangement joins TRBV19 to TRBJ2-1, with 12 bases identical to TRBD2. Germline-derived CDR1 and CDR2 are LNHDA and SQIVND (reference sequence). Trimming took 6 bases from V and 6 from J; bases not matched to a gene: 9. The length of the CDR3 is 16 residues. CDR3 loop: CASSLRSLAGGNEQFF. The CDR3, as DNA: TGTGCCAGTAGCCTCCGATCACTAGCGGGGGGCAATGAGCAGTTCTTC.

As regards this clone: The junction departs from germline at one end; a sequencing error may be responsible. This chain joins TRBV30 and TRBJ1-4, with D possibly matching TRBD1 (5 bases). Per germline, CDR1 GTSNPN and CDR2 SVGIG (reference sequence). This CDR3 spans 11 amino acids. The DNA of the CDR3 is TGTGCCTGGAGTGTACCGGGACTCTTGATTTTT. The encoded protein is CAWSVPGLLIF.